This T cell receptor (beta chain) was sequenced during a study of T cells in women clearing cervical HPV infection (dated 2018 in TCRdb). With regard to the full study: The cases were 20 to 30 women with histologically confirmed HPV16-related CIN3 or worse, and 2 of those women had invasive cancers. Controls were over 20 women whose single incident HPV16 infection cleared within 12 months without precancer or cancer developing. Blood from cases was drawn at the visit where the lesion was first identified, while blood from controls was drawn once the infection was no longer detected. For cases, a median interval of approximately 140 days, with an interquartile range of roughly 85 to 220 days, was observed between lesion detection and blood sampling. Since HLA typing was available for only a few women, HLA type could not be ruled out as a confounder. An exploratory proof-of-principle case-control study, nested within the Guanacaste HPV Natural History Study in Costa Rica, was conducted to compare TCR repertoires across cervical HPV16 outcomes. Cases and controls were matched on age within five years and on year of sample collection. A median age of roughly 33 years was observed in cases versus around 40 in controls, and no significant differences in baseline characteristics were found. In the parent cohort, approximately 9,400 women aged 18 or older were enrolled in Guanacaste, Costa Rica, during about 1993 to 1994 and were followed for six to seven years. Five blinded duplicates per group were added as quality controls, giving approximately 60 samples: some 50 participants and 10 replicates.

The immunoSEQ assay used multiplex PCR to amplify TCR beta CDR3 regions from an average of around 1,200 ng of genomic DNA per sample. Primer bias was corrected in the assay by using a complete synthetic TCR repertoire to establish an amplification baseline. Amplicons were sequenced on the Illumina platform. As for how the authors treated the data: Error correction of the sequences involved clustering with frequency ratios plus a modified nearest-neighbor algorithm, after which the sequences were analyzed in the immunoSEQ Analyzer using IMGT gene definitions. At each rarefaction depth, TCR richness and evenness were averaged across 20 rarefaction repeats, and samples with fewer sequences than that depth were excluded. Wilcoxon rank sum tests with FDR correction were used to compare V, D and J gene relative abundances between the groups. An intraclass correlation of around 96% for TCR richness and an average of roughly 76% across over 65 gene segments were obtained from the blinded duplicates. TCRdb took over this immuneACCESS table, retaining in-frame rearrangements with V and J assigned. Such tables are incomplete; in checked studies, under half of the missing clones stem from an unresolved V gene, and the remainder is unexplained. Clonal size and the V and J genes are those of that table, whereas D and trimming came from the DNA. The table for this sample records more than 20,000 clones. 5.4% of the sample is taken by the ten largest.

Every participant had a single incident cervical HPV16 infection, and women with prevalent HPV16 infections were excluded. Cervical HPV DNA was detected by MY09/MY11 PCR, and genotyping was performed by dot-blot hybridization. Approximately 15 mL of heparinized blood were centrifuged, and the buffy coat was aliquoted, frozen at -30°C, then stored at -80°C. QIAGEN kits were used to extract genomic DNA from buffy coat specimens. Beyond this particular receptor, the publication reports: The cross-sectional design could not show whether associations preceded infection or resulted from it; effector/memory subsets and HPV-specific T cells were not isolated. Random forest classifiers combining richness and V gene abundances distinguished cases from controls with an estimated AUC of more than 0.8. TCR repertoire richness was significantly higher in CIN3+ cases than in controls across sequencing depths, while evenness did not differ. Because T-cell numbers per sample were unknown, differences in richness could reflect varying T-cell content rather than repertoire biology.

Points on this clone: Its antigen is unknown.

This receptor was obtained from a woman between 18 and 75 years old with a cervical HPV16 infection that either progressed to CIN3+ or cleared (not recorded which). Specimen: blood buffy coat.

The CDR3 region: CASSPPRQGTDTQYF. Partial CDR3 DNA: TGTGCCAGCTCACCACCTCGCCAGGGGACAGATACG. Recombination linked TRBV18 to TRBJ2-3; the D segment could be TRBD1, given 6 matching bases. From the germline J gene comes the end of the CDR3, since the read stops 3 residues before it. V drops 0 bases and J drops 3 bases, leaving 10 bases in between. The germline V gene sets CDR1 to KGHSH and CDR2 to LQKENI. Taken from cysteine to phenylalanine, the CDR3 has 15 residues. The DNA covers only part of the CDR3, 36 bases in frame from base 1. The CDR3, completed at both ends by the reference TRBV18 and TRBJ2-3 genes, gives the full variable domain NAGVMQNPRHLVRRRGQEARLRCSPMKGHSHVYWYRQLPEEGLKFMVYLQKENIIDESGMPKERFSAEFPKEGPSILRIQQVVRGDSAAYFCASSPPRQGTDTQYFGPGTRLTVL.